The 11 T cell receptor beta chains below come from one sample, sequenced in a study of technical replicates of blood from a handful of donors. Sequenced by immunoSEQ multiplex PCR; TCRdb stores in-frame clones only, minus some. The table records about 81,000 clones, around 95% of them present only once. Material: T cells isolated from PBMCs. These receptors originate from a human donor in good health.

The sample holds one count of this clone. This sequence joins TRBV25-1 and TRBJ1-1, with D perhaps TRBD1 (5 bases). The CDR3 sequence is 15 residues long. Deletions cut 5 bases from V and 1 base from J, with 14 bases between. Germline CDR1 reads MGHDK; CDR2 reads SYGVNS. CDR3 coding DNA: TGTGCCAGCAGTCGACTAGACAGACAGAACACTGAAGCTTTCTTT. It encodes CASSRLDRQNTEAFF.

V and J are TRBV5-8 and TRBJ2-1; weak D call: TRBD1 (5 bases). The CDR3 has 15 residues. Trimming removed 2 bases from V and 6 bases from J, with 15 bases in between. Germline loops: CDR1 SGHTS, CDR2 YDEGEE. As DNA, the CDR3 is TGTGCCAGCAGCTTCGGAACAGGCCCACCCAATGAGCAGTTCTTC. Protein: CASSFGTGPPNEQFF.

The chain has TRBV28 and TRBJ2-7; D unresolved. Germline V gene sequence: CDR1 MDHEN, CDR2 SYDVKM. Trimming removed 5 bases at V and 0 bases at J, with 11 bases between. CDR3 length: 14 amino acids. The CDR3 is CASSLLRPSYEQYF. CDR3 in DNA: TGTGCCAGCAGTCTCCTCAGGCCCTCCTACGAGCAGTACTTC.

The chain carries TRBV4-3 and TRBJ2-2; D might be TRBD2 (6 bases). CDR1 LGHNA and CDR2 YSLEER come from the germline V gene. The CDR3 is made up of 16 amino acids. Trimming shortened V by 0 bases and J by 5 bases, and 13 bases separated the two germline ends. The CDR3 coding sequence is TGCGCCAGCAGCCAAGATCGAGGGAGGTTAACCGGGGAGCTGTTTTTT. Amino acids: CASSQDRGRLTGELFF.

The rearrangement joins TRBV9 to TRBJ2-1; the D gene is possibly TRBD1 (5 bases). Between the trimmed V and J ends, which lost 0 bases and 1 base, there was a span of 14 bases. Germline CDR1 SGDLS, CDR2 YYNGEE. This CDR3 is built from 17 residues. The CDR3 sequence is CASSVDPQGESYNEQFF. The CDR3 DNA reads as TGTGCCAGCAGCGTAGATCCCCAGGGTGAATCCTACAATGAGCAGTTCTTC.

The chain links TRBV10-3 to TRBJ2-7; TRBD2 aligns across 10 bases. The germline V gene encodes CDR1 ENHRY and CDR2 SYGVKD. The CDR3 is 14 residues long. With 10 bases clipped from V and 3 bases from J, the junction kept 9 bases outside the gene matches. The chain's CDR3 is CATSLAGEGYEQYF. The CDR3 region has the DNA TGTGCCACTAGCCTAGCGGGAGAAGGCTACGAGCAGTACTTC.

This clone was seen only a few times. The rearrangement uses TRBV6-5 and TRBJ1-1; maybe TRBD1 (5 bases). The CDR3 is 13 amino acids. Germline CDR1 is MNHEY and CDR2 is SVGAGI. Between the trimmed V and J ends, which lost 2 bases and 3 bases, there was a span of 7 bases. Here the CDR3 DNA reads TGTGCCAGCAGTTACCAGACAGACACTGAAGCTTTCTTT. This encodes CASSYQTDTEAFF.

This clone has only one observation. The genes are TRBV2 and TRBJ2-7; no definite D call. From germline, CDR1 is SNHLY and CDR2 FYNNEI. The CDR3 length is 11 residues. Trimming stripped 5 bases from V and 6 bases from J, with 8 bases between. The CDR3 reads CASSYIGEQYF. CDR3 sequence (DNA): TGTGCCAGCAGTTATATCGGCGAGCAGTACTTC.

The chain couples TRBV19 to TRBJ2-7, with unresolved D. The CDR3 has 14 amino acids. With 1 base removed from V and 5 bases from J, the gap between germline ends came to 12 bases. Germline assignment: CDR1 LNHDA and CDR2 SQIVND (reference sequence). The CDR3 DNA follows: TGTGCCAGTAGTATAGGATTTGAGGTAAACGAGCAGTACTTC. Protein: CASSIGFEVNEQYF.

The rearrangement joins TRBV27 to TRBJ2-7; a possible D gene is TRBD1 (5 bases). V lost 0 bases and J lost 0, with 12 bases in between. In germline, CDR1 is MNHEY, CDR2 SMNVEV (reference sequence). This CDR3 is 16 amino acids long. In nucleotides, the CDR3 is TGTGCCAGCAGTTTATCAGAAGGGGCCCGCTCCTACGAGCAGTACTTC. This gives the protein CASSLSEGARSYEQYF.

The chain uses TRBV28 and TRBJ1-3, with 7 bases fitting TRBD1. CDR1 and CDR2 from the germline V gene are MDHEN and SYDVKM. After removal of 2 bases from V and 4 bases from J, the junction contained 8 bases not matched to a gene. The CDR3 is 16 residues long. The DNA for the CDR3 is TGTGCCAGCAGTTTAGGCAGGGGGTCACTAGGAAACACCATATATTTT. Residues: CASSLGRGSLGNTIYF.